Sequencing of this TCR beta chain was carried out in a study of regulatory T cells in long-lasting Graves disease. Study-wide points: Investigators studied peripheral blood only, not thyroid tissue.

The germline gives CDR1 ENHRY, CDR2 SYGVKD. This CDR3 contains 14 residues. V lost 7 bases and J lost 2, with 12 bases in between. Relying on iRepertoire HTBI primers and Arm-PCR of CDR3 regions, the team built TCR beta libraries. TCRdb reprocessed the multiplex PCR reads via MiXCR and lists one record per CDR3 protein. The table shows about 240,000 distinct CDR3 sequences, with over 20% occurring only once. Time point described: newly diagnosed GD, antithyroid drugs for less than 3 months. From PBMCs, RNA was extracted and then used to make the TCR library. This clonotype has a count of ten or more. The target antigen is unknown.

The sequence came from a female donor with Graves disease. The sequenced sample was peripheral blood mononuclear cells (PBMCs), obtained at new diagnosis, from a patient treated with antithyroid drugs. V is TRBV10-3 and J is TRBJ2-1; D ambiguous. CDR3 region: CAIKGGLAYNEQFF. The DNA for the CDR3 is TGTGCCATCAAGGGCGGATTGGCCTACAATGAGCAGTTCTTC.